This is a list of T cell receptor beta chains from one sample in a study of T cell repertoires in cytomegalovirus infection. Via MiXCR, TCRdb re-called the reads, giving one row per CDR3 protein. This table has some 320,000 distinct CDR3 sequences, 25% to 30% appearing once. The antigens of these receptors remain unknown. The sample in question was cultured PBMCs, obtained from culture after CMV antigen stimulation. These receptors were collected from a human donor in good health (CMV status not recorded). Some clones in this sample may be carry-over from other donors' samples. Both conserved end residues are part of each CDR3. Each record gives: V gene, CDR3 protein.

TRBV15 CATSRVRVDNEQFF
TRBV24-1 CATSDRTSGSYNEQFF
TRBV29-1 CSVQGRANTEAFF
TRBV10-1 CASSEGDYGQYF
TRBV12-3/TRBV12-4 CASSQNQDHVLAGGPSSYNEQFF
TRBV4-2 CASSQSVLADHYEQYF
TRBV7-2 CASSLYAPGLAASSYEQYF
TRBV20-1 CSARDYGTFF
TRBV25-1 CASSEALAGGGEQFF
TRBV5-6 CASSPEPGQLHTIYF
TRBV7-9 CASSLRRQGFSVGYTF
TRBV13 CASSLKRAQETQYF
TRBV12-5 CASGLRLAGLTGELFF
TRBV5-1 CASSWDTTGYGYTF
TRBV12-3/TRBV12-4 CASSLEGGQIQPQHF
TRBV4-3 CASSQEAGYYEQYF
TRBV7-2 CASSLDHGYGQPQHF
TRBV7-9 CASSLALGGTNEKLFF
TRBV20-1 CSARSGTGDYGYTF
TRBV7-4 CASSSHQSHYGYTF
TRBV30 CAWSVNGISTDTQYF
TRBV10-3 CAISAGRGEQYGYTF
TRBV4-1 CASSQVSGRRLHNEQFF
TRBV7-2 CASSPGGYSNQPQHF
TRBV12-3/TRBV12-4 CASSLAGGALTQYF
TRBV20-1 CSTRDGYNEQFF
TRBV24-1 CATSVIQPQHF
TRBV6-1 CASRARDSNPTNEKLFF
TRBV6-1 CASSETASGWEQYF
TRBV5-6 CASSHRRKEIHHLTDTQYF
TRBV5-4 CASSPGLAEYTGELFF
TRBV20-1 CSARGTAHGYTF
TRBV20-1 CSARGGSYEQYF
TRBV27 CASSLGTSGTGAYEQCF
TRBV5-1 CASSLVQGQEKLFF
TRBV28 CASIGQPRNQPQHF
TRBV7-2 CASSPPGLEAYGYTF
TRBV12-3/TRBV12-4 CASSLSDRGGEQYF
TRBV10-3 CAIKRGQANTGELFF
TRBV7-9 CASSYGGDMNTEAFF
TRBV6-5 CASSNTGRSDTQYF
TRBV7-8 CASSLGFLKAQYF
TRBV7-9 CASSDVRNNQPQHF
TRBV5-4 CASSSPRRVGDGYTF
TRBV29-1 CSVEERGSSDTQYF